This is a list of T cell receptor beta chains from one sample in a study of radiation and T cells in renal cell carcinoma. Profiled with immunoSEQ multiplex PCR; TCRdb holds only in-frame clones, not every one. Of tens of thousands of clones in the sample, roughly four fifths were seen once. The material was blood, obtained from a patient whose treatment included radiotherapy and nephrectomy. The receptors were sampled from a man aged 55 to 70 with renal cell carcinoma. Both conserved end residues are part of each CDR3. The D gene is left open where the match is weak. Size is omitted from some rows. Given values are once, few, many or a class for expanded clones.

V gene: TRBV4-2; J gene: TRBJ2-7; clone size: NA; D gene: NA; CDR3 DNA: TGTGCCAGCAGCCGTAGCGGCTACGAGCAGTACTTC; CDR3 protein: CASSRSGYEQYF
V gene: TRBV28; J gene: TRBJ2-1; clone size: NA; D gene: TRBD2; CDR3 DNA: TGTGCCAGCAGTCCCGGTCTAGCGGGAGTTGGCGATGAGCAGTTCTTC; CDR3 protein: CASSPGLAGVGDEQFF
V gene: TRBV6-6; J gene: TRBJ2-1; clone size: NA; D gene: NA; CDR3 DNA: TGTGCCAGCACCCTCGACTCGAGCAAAAGGGAGCAGTTCTTC; CDR3 protein: CASTLDSSKREQFF
V gene: TRBV5-4; J gene: TRBJ2-5; clone size: NA; D gene: NA; CDR3 DNA: TGTGCCAGCAGCCTGGTAACAGGAGGACAAGAGACCCAGTACTTC; CDR3 protein: CASSLVTGGQETQYF
V gene: TRBV30; J gene: TRBJ1-1; clone size: many; D gene: NA; CDR3 DNA: TGTGCCTGGAGTGATGGGAACACTGAAGCTTTCTTT; CDR3 protein: CAWSDGNTEAFF
V gene: TRBV4-3; J gene: TRBJ1-1; clone size: NA; D gene: NA; CDR3 DNA: TGCGCCAGCAGCCAAGATTTCCGGAACACTGAAGCTTTCTTT; CDR3 protein: CASSQDFRNTEAFF
V gene: TRBV4-2; J gene: TRBJ2-7; clone size: NA; D gene: TRBD2; CDR3 DNA: TGTGCCAGCAGCCAAGAGGTTTCCCGCGGGGGTTGGTCCTACGAGCAGTACTTC; CDR3 protein: CASSQEVSRGGWSYEQYF
V gene: TRBV10-3; J gene: TRBJ2-3; clone size: NA; D gene: TRBD1; CDR3 DNA: TGTGCCATCAGTGGGCTCCGGGACAGTAGCACAGATACGCAGTATTTT; CDR3 protein: CAISGLRDSSTDTQYF
V gene: TRBV7-9; J gene: TRBJ2-3; clone size: NA; D gene: TRBD1; CDR3 DNA: TGTGCCAGCAGCTTGGACAGGGCCACAGATACGCAGTATTTT; CDR3 protein: CASSLDRATDTQYF
V gene: TRBV19; J gene: TRBJ2-5; clone size: NA; D gene: NA; CDR3 DNA: TGTGCCAGTAGTAATCGACAGACCCCCCAAGAGACCCAGTACTTC; CDR3 protein: CASSNRQTPQETQYF
V gene: TRBV6-5; J gene: TRBJ1-6; clone size: NA; D gene: NA; CDR3 DNA: TGTGCCAGCACCTCGACTCTGGGCAATTCACCCCTCCACTTT; CDR3 protein: CASTSTLGNSPLHF
V gene: TRBV14; J gene: TRBJ2-5; clone size: NA; D gene: NA; CDR3 DNA: TGTGCCAGCAGCCAAGTAAGGGGCGTGAGGGAGACCCAGTACTTC; CDR3 protein: CASSQVRGVRETQYF
V gene: TRBV14; J gene: TRBJ2-2; clone size: NA; D gene: NA; CDR3 DNA: TGTGCCAGCAGCCAAGAGGACACCGGGGAGCTGTTTTTT; CDR3 protein: CASSQEDTGELFF
V gene: TRBV9; J gene: TRBJ2-7; clone size: NA; D gene: TRBD1; CDR3 DNA: TGTGCCAGCAGCGTAGATGTGGGGGACAGGGGATATGCCTACGAGCAGTACTTC; CDR3 protein: CASSVDVGDRGYAYEQYF
V gene: TRBV5-4; J gene: TRBJ1-2; clone size: NA; D gene: TRBD1; CDR3 DNA: TGTGCCAGCAGCCCCTGGACAGGGGGCAGCGGCTACACCTTC; CDR3 protein: CASSPWTGGSGYTF
V gene: TRBV11-2; J gene: TRBJ2-7; clone size: once; D gene: NA; CDR3 DNA: TGTGCCAGCAGCTTATCAGGGGCTCGCGAGCAGTACTTC; CDR3 protein: CASSLSGAREQYF
V gene: TRBV4-2; J gene: TRBJ2-7; clone size: NA; D gene: NA; CDR3 DNA: TGTGCCAGCAGCCATACAAATTCTGAGCAGTACTTC; CDR3 protein: CASSHTNSEQYF
V gene: TRBV2; J gene: TRBJ2-3; clone size: once; D gene: TRBD1; CDR3 DNA: TGTGCCAGCAGTGGGGGACAGGATCCGAGCACAGATACGCAGTATTTT; CDR3 protein: CASSGGQDPSTDTQYF
V gene: TRBV18; J gene: TRBJ1-3; clone size: few; D gene: NA; CDR3 DNA: TGTGCCAGCTCACCGAACGGTCGAGCAGGGGCTACTTCTGGAAACACCATATATTTT; CDR3 protein: CASSPNGRAGATSGNTIYF
V gene: TRBV19; J gene: TRBJ2-5; clone size: few; D gene: NA; CDR3 DNA: TGTGCCAGTAGTATTTCAAGTGAGACCCAGTACTTC; CDR3 protein: CASSISSETQYF
V gene: TRBV10-3; J gene: TRBJ2-2; clone size: NA; D gene: TRBD2; CDR3 DNA: TGTGCCATCAATCCCGGACTAGCGAACACCGGGGAGCTGTTTTTT; CDR3 protein: CAINPGLANTGELFF
V gene: TRBV6-6; J gene: TRBJ2-5; clone size: NA; D gene: TRBD2; CDR3 DNA: TGTGCCAGCATTCGTCTAGCGGGAGCCCAAGAGACCCAGTACTTC; CDR3 protein: CASIRLAGAQETQYF
V gene: TRBV4-1; J gene: TRBJ1-4; clone size: NA; D gene: NA; CDR3 DNA: TGCGCCAGCAGCCAACACGCCCGGTTGAATGAAAAACTGTTTTTT; CDR3 protein: CASSQHARLNEKLFF
V gene: TRBV7-2; J gene: TRBJ2-1; clone size: NA; D gene: NA; CDR3 DNA: TGTGCCAGCAGCCTAGACACCGGGGGCCTATACGAAAATGAGCAGTTCTTC; CDR3 protein: CASSLDTGGLYENEQFF
V gene: TRBV30; J gene: TRBJ2-5; clone size: NA; D gene: TRBD2; CDR3 DNA: TGTGCCTGGAGTTCGGGACTAGTCGTGCAGTACTTC; CDR3 protein: CAWSSGLVVQYF
V gene: TRBV5-6; J gene: TRBJ1-2; clone size: NA; D gene: NA; CDR3 DNA: TGTGCCAGCAGCTTGAATTGGGCAAGCTCTGACTATGGCTACACCTTC; CDR3 protein: CASSLNWASSDYGYTF
V gene: TRBV18; J gene: TRBJ2-3; clone size: few; D gene: TRBD1; CDR3 DNA: TGTGCCAGCTCACCTAGGACAGGGATCACAGATACGCAGTATTTT; CDR3 protein: CASSPRTGITDTQYF
V gene: TRBV5-5; J gene: TRBJ2-7; clone size: NA; D gene: TRBD2; CDR3 DNA: TGTGCCAGCAGCTTGGTGGGGGGGTCTTGGGTTTACGAGCAGTACTTC; CDR3 protein: CASSLVGGSWVYEQYF
V gene: TRBV19; J gene: TRBJ2-7; clone size: NA; D gene: NA; CDR3 DNA: TGTGCCAGTAGTCTCCAGGGGACGCACGAGCAGTACTTC; CDR3 protein: CASSLQGTHEQYF
V gene: TRBV28; J gene: TRBJ2-1; clone size: few; D gene: NA; CDR3 DNA: TGTGCCAGCACCAAGACTGGATCCAATGAGCAGTTCTTC; CDR3 protein: CASTKTGSNEQFF
V gene: TRBV30; J gene: TRBJ1-4; clone size: NA; D gene: TRBD1; CDR3 DNA: TGTGCCTGGGGTTCGACAGGGCGGCGACAAAAACTGTTTTTT; CDR3 protein: CAWGSTGRRQKLFF
V gene: TRBV28; J gene: TRBJ1-1; clone size: NA; D gene: NA; CDR3 DNA: TGTCCGCCATTCCAAAAGGTAACTGAAGCTTTCTTT; CDR3 protein: CPPFQKVTEAFF
V gene: TRBV5-6; J gene: TRBJ1-5; clone size: NA; D gene: TRBD1; CDR3 DNA: TGTGCCAGCAGCTTTTCGACAGGGAATCAGCCCCAGCATTTT; CDR3 protein: CASSFSTGNQPQHF
V gene: TRBV5-1; J gene: TRBJ2-1; clone size: NA; D gene: TRBD2; CDR3 DNA: TGCGCCAGCAGCTGGACTAGCGGGAGTGGGAATGAGCAGTTCTTC; CDR3 protein: CASSWTSGSGNEQFF
V gene: TRBV4-3; J gene: TRBJ2-7; clone size: NA; D gene: TRBD1; CDR3 DNA: TGCGCCAGCAGCCAAGACCGGGACAGTATCTACGAGCAGTACTTC; CDR3 protein: CASSQDRDSIYEQYF
V gene: TRBV5-6; J gene: TRBJ2-7; clone size: NA; D gene: TRBD2; CDR3 DNA: TGTGCCAGCAGCTTGGAAGGTAGCGGGATGAGTTGGGTCTACGAGCAGTACTTC; CDR3 protein: CASSLEGSGMSWVYEQYF
V gene: TRBV19; J gene: TRBJ2-7; clone size: NA; D gene: TRBD1; CDR3 DNA: TGTGCCAGTAGTTTCCCGGACAGGGTTTACGAGCAGTACTTC; CDR3 protein: CASSFPDRVYEQYF